This entry concerns a single T cell receptor beta chain. Its antigen remains unknown. Unstimulated Tregs (CD4+CD25+CD127-) and CD4+CD25- non-Tregs were sorted from PBMCs. This record comes from a study of Tregs in tolerant kidney transplant recipients. Broader study findings: Expanding Tregs on activated donor B cells appeared to best identify donor-specific TCRbeta clones.

J lost 7 bases, V lost 4 bases, and 8 bases had no gene match. Germline-derived CDR1 and CDR2 are LGHNA and YNFKEQ. This CDR3 is 15 amino acids long. Some clones are missing from TCRdb's copy, which holds only in-frame ones; the method was immunoSEQ multiplex PCR. Of 110,000 or so clones detected, almost 95% appear once; the ten largest clones hold around 0.58%. This chain uses TRBV4-2 with TRBJ2-5; 11 nucleotides match TRBD2. The receptor's source is a human donor in good health. The sequenced material came from CD4+ T cells from blood. The CDR3 loop is CASSPIAGGPGTQYF. CDR3 DNA sequence: TGTGCCAGCAGCCCTATAGCGGGAGGGCCAGGGACCCAGTACTTC.